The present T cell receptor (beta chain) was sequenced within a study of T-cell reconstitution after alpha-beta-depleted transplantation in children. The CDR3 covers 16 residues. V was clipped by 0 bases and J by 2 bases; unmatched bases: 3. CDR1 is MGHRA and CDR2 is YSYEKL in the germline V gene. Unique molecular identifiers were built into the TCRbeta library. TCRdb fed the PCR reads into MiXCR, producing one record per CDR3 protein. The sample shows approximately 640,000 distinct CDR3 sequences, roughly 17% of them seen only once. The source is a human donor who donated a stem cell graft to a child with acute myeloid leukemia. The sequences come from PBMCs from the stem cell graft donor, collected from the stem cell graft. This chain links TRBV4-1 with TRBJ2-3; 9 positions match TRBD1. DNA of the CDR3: TGCGCCAGCAGCCAAGATCGGGACAGGGTCACAGATACGCAGTATTTT. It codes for CASSQDRDRVTDTQYF.